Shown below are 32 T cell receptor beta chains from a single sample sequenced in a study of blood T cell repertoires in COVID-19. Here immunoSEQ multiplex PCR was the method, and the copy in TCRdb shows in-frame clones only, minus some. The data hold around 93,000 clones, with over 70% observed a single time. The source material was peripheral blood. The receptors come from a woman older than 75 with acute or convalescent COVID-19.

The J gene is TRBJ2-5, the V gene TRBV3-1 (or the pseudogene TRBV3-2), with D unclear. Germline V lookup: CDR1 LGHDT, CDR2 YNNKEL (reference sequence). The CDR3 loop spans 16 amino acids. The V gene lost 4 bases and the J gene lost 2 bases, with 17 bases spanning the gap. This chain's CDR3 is CASSRWAGRRQETQYF. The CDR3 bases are TGTGCCAGCAGCCGATGGGCCGGAAGGCGTCAAGAGACCCAGTACTTC.

Written as DNA, the CDR3 is TGTGCCAGCAGCTTTAGACAGACGAATGAGCAGTTCTTC. It encodes CASSFRQTNEQFF. The rearrangement joins TRBV7-3 to TRBJ2-1, with D possibly matching TRBD1 (5 bases). V lost 3 bases to trimming and J lost 7 bases, with 10 bases between them. Germline lookup yields CDR1 SGHTA and CDR2 FQGTGA. The CDR3 covers 13 residues.

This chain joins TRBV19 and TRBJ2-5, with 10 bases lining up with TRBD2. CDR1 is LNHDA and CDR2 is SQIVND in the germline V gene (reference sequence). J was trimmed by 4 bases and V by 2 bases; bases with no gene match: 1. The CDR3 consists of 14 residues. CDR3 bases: TGTGCCAGTAGTATAAGCGGGGGGGGAGAGACCCAGTACTTC. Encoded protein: CASSISGGGETQYF.

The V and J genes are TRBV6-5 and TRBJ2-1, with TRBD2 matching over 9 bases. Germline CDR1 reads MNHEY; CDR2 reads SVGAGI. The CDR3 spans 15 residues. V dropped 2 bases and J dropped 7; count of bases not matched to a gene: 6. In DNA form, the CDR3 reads TGTGCCAGCAGTTACGGACTAGCGCAAGGGAATGAGCAGTTCTTC. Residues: CASSYGLAQGNEQFF.

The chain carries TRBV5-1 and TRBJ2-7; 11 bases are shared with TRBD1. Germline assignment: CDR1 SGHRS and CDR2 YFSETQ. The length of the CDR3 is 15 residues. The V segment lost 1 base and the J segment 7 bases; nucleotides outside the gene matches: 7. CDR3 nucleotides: TGCGCCAGCAGCTTGTCTGGGACAGGGGGAGGGGAGCAGTACTTC. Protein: CASSLSGTGGGEQYF.

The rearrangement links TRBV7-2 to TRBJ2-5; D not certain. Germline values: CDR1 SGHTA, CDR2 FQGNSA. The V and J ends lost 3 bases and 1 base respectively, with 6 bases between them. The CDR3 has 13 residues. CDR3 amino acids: CASSLGSQETQYF. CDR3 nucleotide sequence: TGTGCCAGCAGCTTGGGCAGCCAAGAGACCCAGTACTTC. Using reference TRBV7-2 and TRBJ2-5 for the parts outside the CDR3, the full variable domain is GAGVSQSPSNKVTEKGKDVELRCDPISGHTALYWYRQSLGQGLEFLIYFQGNSAPDKSGLPSDRFSAERTGGSVSTLTIQRTQQEDSAVYLCASSLGSQETQYFGPGTRLLVL.

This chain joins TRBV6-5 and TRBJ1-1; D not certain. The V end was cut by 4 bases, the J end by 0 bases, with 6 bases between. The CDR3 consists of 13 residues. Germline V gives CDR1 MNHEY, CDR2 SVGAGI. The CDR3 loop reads CASSFTVNTEAFF. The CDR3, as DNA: TGTGCCAGCAGTTTTACGGTGAACACTGAAGCTTTCTTT.

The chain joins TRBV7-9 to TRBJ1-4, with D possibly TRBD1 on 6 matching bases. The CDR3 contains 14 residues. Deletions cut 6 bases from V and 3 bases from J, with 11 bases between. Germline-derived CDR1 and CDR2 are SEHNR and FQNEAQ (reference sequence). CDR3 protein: CASSQGTPNEKLFF. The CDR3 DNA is TGTGCCAGCAGTCAGGGGACACCTAATGAAAAACTGTTTTTT.

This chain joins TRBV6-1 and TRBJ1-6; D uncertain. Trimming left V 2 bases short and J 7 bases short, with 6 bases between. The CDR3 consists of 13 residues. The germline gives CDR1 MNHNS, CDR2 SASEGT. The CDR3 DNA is TGTGCCAGCAGTGAATTAGAAAATTCACCCCTCCACTTT. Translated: CASSELENSPLHF.

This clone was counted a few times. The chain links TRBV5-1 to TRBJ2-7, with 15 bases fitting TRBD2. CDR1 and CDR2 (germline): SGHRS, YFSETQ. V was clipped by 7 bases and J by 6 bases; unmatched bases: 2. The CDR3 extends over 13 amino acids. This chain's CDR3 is CASRTSGRAEQYF. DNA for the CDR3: TGCGCCAGCCGGACTAGCGGGAGGGCCGAGCAGTACTTC. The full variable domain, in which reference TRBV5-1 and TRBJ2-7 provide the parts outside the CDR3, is KAGVTQTPRYLIKTRGQQVTLSCSPISGHRSVSWYQQTPGQGLQFLFEYFSETQRNKGNFPGRFSGRQFSNSRSEMNVSTLELGDSALYLCASRTSGRAEQYFGPGTRLTVT.

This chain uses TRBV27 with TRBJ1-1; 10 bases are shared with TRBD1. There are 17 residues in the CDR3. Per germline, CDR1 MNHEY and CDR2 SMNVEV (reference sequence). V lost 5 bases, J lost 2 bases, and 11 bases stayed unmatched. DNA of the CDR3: TGTGCCAGCAGTCCGGATAAGGGGACAGGGGTAAACACTGAAGCTTTCTTT. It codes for CASSPDKGTGVNTEAFF.

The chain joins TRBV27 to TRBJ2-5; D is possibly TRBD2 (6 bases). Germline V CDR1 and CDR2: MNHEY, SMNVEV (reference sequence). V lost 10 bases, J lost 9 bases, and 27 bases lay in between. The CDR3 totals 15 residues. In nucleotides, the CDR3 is TGTGCCACCGGATCGGGACTCCCGGGGATGGAGGCCCAGTACTTC. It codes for CATGSGLPGMEAQYF.

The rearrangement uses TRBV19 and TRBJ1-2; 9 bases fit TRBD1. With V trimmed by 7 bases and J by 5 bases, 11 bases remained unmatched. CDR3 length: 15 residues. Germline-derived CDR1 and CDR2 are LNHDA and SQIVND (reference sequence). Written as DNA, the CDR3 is TGTGCCAGTATTGAGGCGGGACAGGGACTTTATGGCTACACCTTC. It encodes CASIEAGQGLYGYTF.

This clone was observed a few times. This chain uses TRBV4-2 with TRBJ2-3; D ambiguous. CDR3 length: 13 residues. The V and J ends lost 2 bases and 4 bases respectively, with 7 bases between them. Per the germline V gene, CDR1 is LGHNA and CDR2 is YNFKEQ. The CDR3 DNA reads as TGTGCCAGCAGCCAAAGATTAGCAGATACGCAGTATTTT. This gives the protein CASSQRLADTQYF.

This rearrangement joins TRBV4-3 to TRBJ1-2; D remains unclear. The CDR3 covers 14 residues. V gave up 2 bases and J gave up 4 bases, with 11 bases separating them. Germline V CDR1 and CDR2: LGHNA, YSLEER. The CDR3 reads CASSQQISGYGYTF. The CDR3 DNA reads TGCGCCAGCAGCCAACAAATTTCCGGCTATGGCTACACCTTC.

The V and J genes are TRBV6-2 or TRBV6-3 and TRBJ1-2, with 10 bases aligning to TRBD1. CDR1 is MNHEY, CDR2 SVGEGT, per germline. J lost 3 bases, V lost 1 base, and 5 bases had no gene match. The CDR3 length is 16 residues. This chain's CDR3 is CASSYYDGTGDYGYTF. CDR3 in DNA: TGTGCCAGCAGTTACTACGACGGGACAGGGGACTATGGCTACACCTTC.

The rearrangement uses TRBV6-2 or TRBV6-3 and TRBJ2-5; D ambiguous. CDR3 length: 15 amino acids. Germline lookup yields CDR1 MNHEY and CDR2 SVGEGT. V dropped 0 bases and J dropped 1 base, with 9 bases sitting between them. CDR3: CASSYSSHLQETQYF. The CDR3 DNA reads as TGTGCCAGCAGTTACTCGAGCCACCTCCAAGAGACCCAGTACTTC.

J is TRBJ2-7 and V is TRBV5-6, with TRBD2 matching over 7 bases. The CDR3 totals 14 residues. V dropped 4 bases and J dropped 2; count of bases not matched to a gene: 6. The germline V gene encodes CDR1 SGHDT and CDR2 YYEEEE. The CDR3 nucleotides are TGTGCCAGCAGCGGAACTAGCGAAACCTACGAGCAGTACTTC. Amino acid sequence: CASSGTSETYEQYF. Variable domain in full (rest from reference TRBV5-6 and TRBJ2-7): DAGVTQSPTHLIKTRGQQVTLRCSPKSGHDTVSWYQQALGQGPQFIFQYYEEEERQRGNFPDRFSGHQFPNYSSELNVNALLLGDSALYLCASSGTSETYEQYFGPGTRLTVT.

The CDR3 DNA reads as TGTGCCTGGAGTGGACAGACTTATAATTCACCCCTCCACTTT. Translation: CAWSGQTYNSPLHF. The gene calls are TRBV30 and TRBJ1-6; D is possibly TRBD1 (5 bases). Germline lookup yields CDR1 GTSNPN and CDR2 SVGIG (reference sequence). Trimming removed 1 base from V and 4 bases from J, with 8 bases in between. This CDR3 spans 14 amino acids.

The CDR3 spells CASSSNAGQVGEKLFF. CDR3 in DNA: TGTGCCAGCAGCTCAAACGCAGGACAAGTAGGGGAAAAACTGTTTTTT. The V call is TRBV7-2, the J call TRBJ1-4, with a possible D match to TRBD1 (5 bases). Germline CDR1 and CDR2: SGHTA and FQGNSA. Trimming took 4 bases from V and 8 from J, leaving 20 bases between them. This CDR3 has 16 residues.

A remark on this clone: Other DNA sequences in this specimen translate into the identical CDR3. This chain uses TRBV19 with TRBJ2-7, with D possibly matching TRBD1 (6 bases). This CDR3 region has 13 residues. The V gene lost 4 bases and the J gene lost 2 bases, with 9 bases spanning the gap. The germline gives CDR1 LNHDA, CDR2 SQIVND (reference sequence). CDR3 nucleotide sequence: TGTGCCAGTAGTAAACAGGGACCCTACGAGCAGTACTTC. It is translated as CASSKQGPYEQYF.

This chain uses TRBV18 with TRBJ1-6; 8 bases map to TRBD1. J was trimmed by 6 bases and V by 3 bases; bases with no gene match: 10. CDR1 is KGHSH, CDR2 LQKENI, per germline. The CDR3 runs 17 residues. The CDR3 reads CASSPRSPGQGNSPLHF. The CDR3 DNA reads TGTGCCAGCTCACCTCGGAGTCCAGGACAGGGTAATTCACCCCTCCACTTT.

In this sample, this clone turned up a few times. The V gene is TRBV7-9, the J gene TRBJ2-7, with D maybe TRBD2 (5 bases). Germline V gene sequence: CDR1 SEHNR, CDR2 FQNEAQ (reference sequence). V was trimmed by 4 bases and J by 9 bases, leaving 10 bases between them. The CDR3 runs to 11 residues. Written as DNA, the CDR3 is TGTGCCAGCAGCTCCTCCGCGGGGCAGTACTTC. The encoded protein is CASSSSAGQYF.

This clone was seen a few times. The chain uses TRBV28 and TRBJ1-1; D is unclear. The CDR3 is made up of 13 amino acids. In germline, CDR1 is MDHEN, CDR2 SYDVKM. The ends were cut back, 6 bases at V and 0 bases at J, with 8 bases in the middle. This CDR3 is CASSGPLNTEAFF. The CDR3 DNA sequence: TGTGCCAGCAGCGGTCCTTTGAACACTGAAGCTTTCTTT.

CDR3 DNA: TGTGCCCTCCGGACAGTCTGTAGCACAGATACGCAGTATTTT. Its translation: CALRTVCSTDTQYF. V is TRBV24-1 and J is TRBJ2-3; perhaps TRBD1 as D (6 bases). The CDR3 is 14 amino acids. Germline lookup yields CDR1 KGHDR and CDR2 SFDVKD. Between the trimmed V and J ends, which lost 12 bases and 0 bases, there was a span of 15 bases.

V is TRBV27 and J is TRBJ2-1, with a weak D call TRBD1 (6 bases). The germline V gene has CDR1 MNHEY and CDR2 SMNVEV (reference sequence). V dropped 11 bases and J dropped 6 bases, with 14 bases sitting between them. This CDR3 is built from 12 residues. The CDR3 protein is CAASQGSNEQFF. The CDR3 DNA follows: TGTGCCGCCTCACAGGGATCCAATGAGCAGTTCTTC.

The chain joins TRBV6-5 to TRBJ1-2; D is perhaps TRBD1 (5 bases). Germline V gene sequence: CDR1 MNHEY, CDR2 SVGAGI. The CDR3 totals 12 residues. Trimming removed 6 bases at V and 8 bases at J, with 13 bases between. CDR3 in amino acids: CASRLGGGGYTF. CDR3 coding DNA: TGTGCCAGCAGACTCGGGGGAGGGGGCTACACCTTC.

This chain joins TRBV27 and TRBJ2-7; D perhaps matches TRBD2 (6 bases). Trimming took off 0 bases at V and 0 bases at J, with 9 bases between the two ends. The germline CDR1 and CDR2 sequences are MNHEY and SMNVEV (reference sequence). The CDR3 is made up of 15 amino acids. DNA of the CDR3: TGTGCCAGCAGTTTATCAGGGACTCCCTCCTACGAGCAGTACTTC. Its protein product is CASSLSGTPSYEQYF.

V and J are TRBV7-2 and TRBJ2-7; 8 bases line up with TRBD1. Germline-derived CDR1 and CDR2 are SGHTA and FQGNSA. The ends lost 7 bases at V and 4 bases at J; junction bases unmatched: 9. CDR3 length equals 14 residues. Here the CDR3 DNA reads TGTGCCAGCACCTCCGGGACAGGCGCATACGAGCAGTACTTC. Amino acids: CASTSGTGAYEQYF. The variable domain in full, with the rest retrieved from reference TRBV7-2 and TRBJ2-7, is GAGVSQSPSNKVTEKGKDVELRCDPISGHTALYWYRQSLGQGLEFLIYFQGNSAPDKSGLPSDRFSAERTGGSVSTLTIQRTQQEDSAVYLCASTSGTGAYEQYFGPGTRLTVT.

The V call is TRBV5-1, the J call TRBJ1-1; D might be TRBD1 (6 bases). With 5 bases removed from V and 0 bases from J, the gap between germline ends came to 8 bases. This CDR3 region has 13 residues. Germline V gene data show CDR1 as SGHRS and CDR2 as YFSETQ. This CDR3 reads CASRPGVNTEAFF. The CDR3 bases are TGCGCCAGCAGGCCAGGGGTGAACACTGAAGCTTTCTTT. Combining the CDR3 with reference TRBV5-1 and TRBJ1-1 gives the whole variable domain KAGVTQTPRYLIKTRGQQVTLSCSPISGHRSVSWYQQTPGQGLQFLFEYFSETQRNKGNFPGRFSGRQFSNSRSEMNVSTLELGDSALYLCASRPGVNTEAFFGQGTRLTVV.

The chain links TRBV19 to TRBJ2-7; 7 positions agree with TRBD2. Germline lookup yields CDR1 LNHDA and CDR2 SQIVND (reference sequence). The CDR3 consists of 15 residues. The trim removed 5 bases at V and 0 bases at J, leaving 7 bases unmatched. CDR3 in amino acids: CASSWVLAASYEQYF. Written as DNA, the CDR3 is TGTGCCAGTAGTTGGGTCCTAGCGGCCTCCTACGAGCAGTACTTC.

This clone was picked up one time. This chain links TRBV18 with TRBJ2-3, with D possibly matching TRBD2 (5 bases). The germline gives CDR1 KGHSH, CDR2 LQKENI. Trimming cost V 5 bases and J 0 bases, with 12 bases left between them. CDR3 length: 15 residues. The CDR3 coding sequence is TGTGCCAGCTCAGAAAGGGAGTCTAGCACAGATACGCAGTATTTT. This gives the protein CASSERESSTDTQYF.